The 10 T cell receptor beta chains presented below share a single source sample, sequenced in a study of technical replicates of blood from a few donors. Sequencing was performed with immunoSEQ multiplex PCR; in TCRdb, only in-frame clones are kept and a portion is missing. The sample lists tens of thousands of clones, 94% occurring once. Specimen: T cells isolated from PBMCs. These TCRs come from a human donor in good health.

V is TRBV6-5 and J is TRBJ2-7; no reliable D call. CDR1 is MNHEY and CDR2 is SVGAGI in the germline V gene. V was trimmed by 6 bases and J by 2 bases, leaving 11 bases between them. The CDR3 has 13 amino acids. Written as DNA, the CDR3 is TGTGCCAGCAGAGCCACTACTACCTACGAGCAGTACTTC. Its protein is CASRATTTYEQYF.

This chain links TRBV5-6 with TRBJ1-2; 9 nucleotides line up with TRBD1. V lost 4 bases and J lost 8; bases outside the gene matches: 12. The CDR3 totals 15 residues. Germline V CDR1 and CDR2: SGHDT, YYEEEE. CDR3 DNA: TGTGCCAGCAGCCGTGACAACAGGGGGCTGGGAGGCTACACCTTC. It specifies CASSRDNRGLGGYTF. Variable domain in full (rest from reference TRBV5-6 and TRBJ1-2): DAGVTQSPTHLIKTRGQQVTLRCSPKSGHDTVSWYQQALGQGPQFIFQYYEEEERQRGNFPDRFSGHQFPNYSSELNVNALLLGDSALYLCASSRDNRGLGGYTFGSGTRLTVV.

The V and J genes are TRBV15 and TRBJ2-7; a possible D gene is TRBD1 (5 bases). The CDR3 has 15 residues. Germline-derived CDR1 and CDR2 are LNHNV and YYDKDF (reference sequence). The ends were cut back, 0 bases at V and 7 bases at J, with 16 bases in the middle. CDR3 nucleotides: TGTGCCACCAGCAGAGATAAAGGGGCTAATCGAGAGCAGTACTTC. As protein: CATSRDKGANREQYF.

This chain links TRBV5-1 with TRBJ2-1; 9 bases are shared with TRBD2. CDR1 and CDR2 from the germline V gene are SGHRS and YFSETQ. This CDR3 region has 20 residues. V shed 4 bases and J 9 bases; nucleotides not matched to a gene: 26. The CDR3 sequence: CASSPRTAGWLAGGQGEQFF. CDR3 DNA: TGCGCCAGCAGCCCAAGGACAGCGGGATGGTTGGCGGGAGGGCAGGGTGAGCAGTTCTTC.

This chain joins TRBV28 and TRBJ1-5; possibly TRBD1 for D (5 bases). This CDR3 contains 14 residues. V lost 5 bases and J lost 5, with 13 bases in between. The V gene's germline CDR1 is MDHEN and CDR2 SYDVKM. In DNA form, the CDR3 reads TGTGCCAGCAGTAAACAGGTCATGCATCAGCCCCAGCATTTT. This translates into CASSKQVMHQPQHF. The variable domain in full, with the rest retrieved from reference TRBV28 and TRBJ1-5, is DVKVTQSSRYLVKRTGEKVFLECVQDMDHENMFWYRQDPGLGLRLIYFSYDVKMKEKGDIPEGYSVSREKKERFSLILESASTNQTSMYLCASSKQVMHQPQHFGDGTRLSIL.

The rearrangement uses TRBV6-5 and TRBJ1-6, with 7 bases that match TRBD1. The CDR3 loop spans 13 amino acids. CDR1 and CDR2 from the germline V gene are MNHEY and SVGAGI. J lost 7 bases, V lost 7 bases, and 4 bases had no gene match. CDR3 amino acids: CASTAGGNSPLHF. The DNA of the CDR3 is TGTGCCAGCACGGCAGGGGGAAATTCACCCCTCCACTTT.

This sequence joins TRBV5-1 and TRBJ1-2, with 9 nucleotides matching TRBD1. The ends lost 4 bases at V and 5 bases at J; junction bases unmatched: 12. This CDR3 has 16 amino acids. Germline CDR1 reads SGHRS; CDR2 reads YFSETQ. In nucleotides, the CDR3 is TGCGCCAGCAGCCACAGGACAGGGGAGAAACTATATGGCTACACCTTC. It specifies CASSHRTGEKLYGYTF.

The chain links TRBV28 to TRBJ2-7, with D possibly being TRBD2 (6 bases). The V gene's germline CDR1 is MDHEN and CDR2 SYDVKM. Between the trimmed V and J ends, which lost 4 bases and 3 bases, there was a span of 28 bases. The CDR3 contains 19 residues. CDR3 loop: CASSYLFRAGPSPGYEQYF. The CDR3 DNA reads TGTGCCAGCAGTTACCTGTTTAGAGCGGGTCCCAGTCCTGGCTACGAGCAGTACTTC.

V gene TRBV11-2 combines with J gene TRBJ1-6; D perhaps matches TRBD1 (5 bases). V gave up 1 base and J gave up 0 bases, with 10 bases separating them. Germline loops: CDR1 SGHAT, CDR2 FQNNGV. This CDR3 is 17 amino acids long. For the CDR3, the DNA is TGTGCCAGCAGCTTAGGCTCCGGGGGCTCCTATAATTCACCCCTCCACTTT. Its translation: CASSLGSGGSYNSPLHF.

This sequence joins TRBV15 and TRBJ2-7; possibly TRBD1 for D (6 bases). Germline V CDR1 and CDR2: LNHNV, YYDKDF (reference sequence). The V end lost 0 bases, the J end lost 3 bases, and 12 bases lay between the germline ends. The CDR3 sequence is 15 residues long. The CDR3 nucleotides read TGTGCCACCAGCAGAGATCGGGGACACAACTACGAGCAGTACTTC. Its translation is CATSRDRGHNYEQYF.